These T cell receptor beta chains were read from a single sample in a study of T cells in localized non-small cell lung cancer. Generated by immunoSEQ multiplex PCR, the TCRdb table keeps only in-frame clones and is missing some. This sample has 15,000 to 17,000 clones, with more than 70% found just once. Here the sequenced sample was peripheral blood mononuclear cells, taken before any cancer treatment. The source is a male donor aged 60 or over with stage II lung adenocarcinoma. Each CDR3 is given with its conserved first and last residue. A D gene is named only where the DNA matches it firmly. Not every row has a clone size; where given, it reads once, few, many or a size class.

d_gene,v_gene,j_gene,abundance,CDR3aa,CDR3nt
.,TRBV5-4,TRBJ2-3,.,CASSLTGFTQYF,TGTGCCAGCAGCTTGACAGGGTTTACGCAGTATTTT
.,TRBV4-1,TRBJ2-1,once,CASSLSFGLLYNEQFF,TGCGCCAGCAGCCTTTCCTTTGGACTCCTTTACAATGAGCAGTTCTTC
TRBD1,TRBV7-6,TRBJ2-7,.,CASSSTGDEQYF,TGTGCCAGCAGCTCGACAGGGGACGAGCAGTACTTC
TRBD2,TRBV9,TRBJ2-3,.,CASSPAGTSGSSTDTQYF,TGTGCCAGCAGCCCTGCAGGGACTAGCGGGAGTAGCACAGATACGCAGTATTTT
TRBD1,TRBV2,TRBJ1-2,once,CATRQGSAAGYTF,TGTGCCACCCGACAGGGGTCGGCGGCTGGCTACACCTTC
.,TRBV10-2,TRBJ2-1,.,CASSGNEQFF,TGCGCCAGCTCGGGCAATGAGCAGTTCTTC
.,TRBV25-1,TRBJ1-2,.,CASSESQGKSTF,TGTGCCAGCAGTGAATCTCAGGGGAAGAGCACCTTC
.,TRBV6-1,TRBJ2-3,.,CASRPVGPNTQYF,TGTGCCAGCCGGCCCGTGGGGCCCAATACGCAGTATTTT
.,TRBV9,TRBJ1-2,few,CASSVGGGYTF,TGTGCCAGCAGCGTAGGTGGTGGCTACACCTTC
.,TRBV27,TRBJ1-1,.,CASSFSHVVADTEAFF,TGTGCCAGCAGTTTTTCCCACGTGGTCGCCGACACTGAAGCTTTCTTT
.,TRBV5-6,TRBJ1-2,.,CASPPEFGYTF,TGTGCCAGCCCCCCAGAGTTTGGCTACACCTTC
.,TRBV4-3,TRBJ2-3,.,CASSQDMVGTDTQYF,TGCGCCAGCAGCCAAGATATGGTAGGGACAGATACGCAGTATTTT
.,TRBV5-1,TRBJ2-2,.,CASSLEIGELFF,TGCGCCAGCAGCTTGGAGATCGGGGAGCTGTTTTTT
TRBD2,TRBV29-1,TRBJ2-7,.,CSVTSSSYEQYF,TGCAGCGTGACTAGCTCATCCTACGAGCAGTACTTC
.,TRBV5-4,TRBJ2-5,.,CASSLAGSHQETQYF,TGTGCCAGCAGCTTGGCTGGGTCCCACCAAGAGACCCAGTACTTC
.,TRBV5-6,TRBJ1-5,.,CASSFGAEDQPQHF,TGTGCCAGCAGCTTTGGGGCCGAAGATCAGCCCCAGCATTTT
.,TRBV9,TRBJ2-3,.,CASSVQQGPTDTQYF,TGTGCCAGCAGCGTTCAGCAGGGCCCCACAGATACGCAGTATTTT
.,TRBV21-1,TRBJ2-7,.,CASSPGTSGRSYEQYF,TGTGCCAGCAGCCCCGGGACTAGCGGGCGCTCCTACGAGCAGTACTTC
TRBD1,TRBV19,TRBJ2-7,.,CASTATGGYEQYF,TGTGCCAGTACCGCGACAGGGGGGTACGAGCAGTACTTC
.,TRBV18,TRBJ1-2,.,CASSPPGGASADYGYTF,TGTGCCAGCTCACCACCGGGGGGGGCAAGCGCGGACTATGGCTACACCTTC
.,TRBV19,TRBJ1-2,once,CASSTRAYGYTF,TGTGCCAGTAGTACCAGGGCCTATGGCTACACCTTC
.,TRBV6-6,TRBJ2-3,.,CASSYIGGRTQYF,TGTGCCAGCAGTTACATCGGGGGACGGACGCAGTATTTT